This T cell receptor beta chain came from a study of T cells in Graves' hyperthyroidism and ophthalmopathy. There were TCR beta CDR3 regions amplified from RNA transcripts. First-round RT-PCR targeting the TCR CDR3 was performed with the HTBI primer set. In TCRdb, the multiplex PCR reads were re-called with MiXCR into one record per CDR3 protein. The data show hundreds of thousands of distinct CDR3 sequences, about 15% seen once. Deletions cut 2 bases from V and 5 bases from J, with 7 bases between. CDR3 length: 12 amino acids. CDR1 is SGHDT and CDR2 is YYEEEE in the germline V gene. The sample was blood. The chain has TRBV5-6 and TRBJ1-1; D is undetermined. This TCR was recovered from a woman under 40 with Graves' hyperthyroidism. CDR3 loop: CASSFAGTEAFF. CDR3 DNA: TGTGCCAGCAGCTTCGCGGGAACTGAAGCTTTCTTT. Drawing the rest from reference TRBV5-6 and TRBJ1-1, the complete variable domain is DAGVTQSPTHLIKTRGQQVTLRCSPKSGHDTVSWYQQALGQGPQFIFQYYEEEERQRGNFPDRFSGHQFPNYSSELNVNALLLGDSALYLCASSFAGTEAFFGQGTRLTVV.